This T cell receptor (beta chain) was captured in a study of shared clonotypes between healthy human individuals. This CDR3 spans 14 amino acids. The V gene lost 8 bases and the J gene lost 3 bases, with 14 bases spanning the gap. Germline CDR1 and CDR2: LNHNV and YYDKDF (reference sequence). Genomic DNA belonging to each subset was distributed in equal measure over several immunoSEQ plates. Here immunoSEQ multiplex PCR was the method, and the copy in TCRdb shows in-frame clones only, minus some. Of over 2 million clones listed, 80% to 95% are singletons. A split of CD4+ cells into CD45RA+ naive and CD45RA-negative memory subsets was performed.

The clonotype originates from a man in his late teens or twenties in good health. Some clones in this sample may be carry-over from other donors' samples. Source material: naive CD4+ T cells from PBMCs. Subset of the sample: CD45RA+ positively selected. The gene calls are TRBV15 and TRBJ1-3, with D hard to call. The CDR3 DNA sequence: TGTGCCACCTCCCTCGAGATAAATGGAAACACCATATATTTT. Its translation is CATSLEINGNTIYF.